Sequencing of this T cell receptor beta chain was carried out in a study of blood T cell repertoires in COVID-19. On the study more broadly: Acute-phase and convalescent COVID-19 samples originated in the United States, Italy and Spain. Sources were T cells, B-cell-depleted T cells, or PBMCs; the material itself was cDNA or gDNA.

Original handling: Estimation of nucleated cell counts relied on the amplification of reference gene primers. Using immunoSEQ multiplex PCR, the repertoire was profiled, and TCRdb retains in-frame clones only, with some absent. V, J and clone size were drawn from that table, and D and trimming were deduced from the DNA. Of 81,000 or so clones in the sample, around 89% were seen once. In germline, CDR1 is LGHNA, CDR2 YNFKEQ. The junction had 7 bases not matched to a gene; V was cut back by 11 bases and J by 2 bases. The CDR3 contains 13 residues. This clonotype was sampled from a man in his sixties or seventies with active or convalescent COVID-19. The chain uses TRBV4-2 and TRBJ2-3; 7 nucleotides agree with TRBD2. Sequencing was carried out using peripheral blood. The CDR3 spells CASRQRDTDTQYF. The CDR3 nucleotides read TGTGCCTCCCGGCAGCGGGACACAGATACGCAGTATTTT.